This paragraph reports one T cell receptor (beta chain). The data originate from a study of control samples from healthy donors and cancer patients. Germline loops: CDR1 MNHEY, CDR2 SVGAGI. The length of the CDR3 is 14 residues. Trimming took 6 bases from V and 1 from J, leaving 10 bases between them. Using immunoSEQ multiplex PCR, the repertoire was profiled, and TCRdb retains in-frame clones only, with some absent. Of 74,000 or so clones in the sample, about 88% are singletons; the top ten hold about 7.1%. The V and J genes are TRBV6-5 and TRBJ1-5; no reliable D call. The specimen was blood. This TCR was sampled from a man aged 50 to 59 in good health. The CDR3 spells CASSPQRSNQPQHF. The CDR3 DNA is TGTGCCAGCAGCCCACAGCGCAGCAATCAGCCCCAGCATTTT.